This entry is about one TCR beta chain. Its antigen is unidentified. The record originates from a study of post-analysis software for immune sequencing data. Study-wide context: In terms of disease course, relapsing-remitting, secondary progressive and progressive-relapsing multiple sclerosis were included.

Trimming removed 11 bases from V and 6 bases from J; junction bases left unmatched: 8. The CDR3 runs to 12 residues. The germline gives CDR1 MNHEY, CDR2 SMNVEV (reference sequence). Points from the study as a whole: About five TRBV segments, including TRBV5-6, TRBV5-1 and TRBV20-1, were more frequent in patients than controls. Controls had significantly higher normalized Chao1 diversity than multiple sclerosis patients. Samples sharing a preparation batch grouped tightly together when assessed by F measure.

cDNA libraries for TCR beta contained unique molecular identifiers. About 500,000 cDNA molecules came from around 1 to 10 million T cells. TCRdb analysed the PCR reads with MiXCR anew, one entry per CDR3 protein. The sample records 800,000 to 950,000 distinct CDR3 sequences, around 53% being singletons. The chain combines TRBV27 with TRBJ2-3, with 7 bases matching TRBD1. This sequence was found in a girl aged 10 to 17 with multiple sclerosis. Sequencing was carried out using blood. In nucleotides, the CDR3 is TGTGCCGGACCAAAACAGGGGGATACGCAGTATTTT. Encoded protein: CAGPKQGDTQYF.